The 2 T cell receptor beta chains below all came from one sample that was sequenced in a study of T cells in Graves' hyperthyroidism and ophthalmopathy. Template material for amplifying TCR beta CDR3 regions consisted of RNA transcripts. HTBI primers drove first-round RT-PCR of the TCR CDR3. MiXCR, run by TCRdb on the multiplex PCR reads, gives a single entry per CDR3 protein. The sample contains hundreds of thousands of distinct CDR3 sequences, approximately 14% of which appear only once. The sequenced material came from blood. All receptors come from a woman aged 40 to 50 with Graves' ophthalmopathy.

This clonotype was recorded at least ten times. This chain links TRBV12-3 or TRBV12-4 with TRBJ2-7, with TRBD1 matching over 8 bases. CDR3 length: 12 amino acids. V shed 7 bases and J 4 bases; nucleotides not matched to a gene: 3. CDR3 protein: CASTRQGYEQYF. The CDR3 DNA follows: TGTGCCAGCACCCGACAGGGGTACGAGCAGTACTTC.

This clonotype was seen ten or more times. CDR3 residues: CASGRDSAYEQYF. The CDR3 bases are TGTGCCAGCGGCCGGGACAGCGCCTACGAGCAGTACTTC. The chain combines TRBV6-5 with TRBJ2-7; 7 bases are shared with TRBD1. The CDR3 covers 13 residues. V was clipped by 8 bases and J by 2 bases; unmatched bases: 6. The V gene's germline CDR1 is MNHEY and CDR2 SVGAGI.